One TCR beta chain is described in this entry. The sample belongs to a study of T cell changes during pregnancy in multiple sclerosis. V was cut by 6 bases and J by 0 bases, with 8 bases left in between. The CDR3 covers 13 residues. Germline V gives CDR1 SNHLY, CDR2 FYNNEI. Sequencing used immunoSEQ multiplex PCR; TCRdb keeps in-frame clones, though not all of them. The table lists 100,000 or so clones, around 90% of them singletons. V gene TRBV2 combines with J gene TRBJ1-1; a weak D match, TRBD1 (6 bases). The receptor was derived from a female donor with multiple sclerosis, enrolled in a pregnancy study. The sample here was peripheral blood, taken in the second trimester of pregnancy. In DNA form, the CDR3 reads TGTGCCAGCAGACAGGGACTGAACACTGAAGCTTTCTTT. This gives the protein CASRQGLNTEAFF.